At least ten counts were recorded for the clone carrying this T cell receptor beta chain. These data come from a study of regulatory T cells in long-lasting Graves disease. CDR3 length equals 15 residues. V shed 0 bases, J shed 5 bases, and the junction held 5 bases outside the gene matches. Germline values: CDR1 LGHDT, CDR2 YNNKEL (reference sequence). Time point described: newly diagnosed GD, antithyroid drugs for less than 3 months. After RNA was extracted from PBMCs, the TCR library was made from it. Researchers made TCR beta libraries by using iRepertoire HTBI primers and running Arm-PCR on CDR3 regions. TCRdb redid the calling of the multiplex PCR reads with MiXCR, one entry per CDR3 protein. The profile covers 200,000 to 250,000 distinct CDR3 sequences, with around 19% appearing a single time and approximately 12% taken by the ten largest. The same sample was also used in a study of T cells in Graves' hyperthyroidism and ophthalmopathy. That work states: First-round RT-PCR with HTBI primers amplified the TCR CDR3 region.

The source of this sequence is a woman in her twenties or thirties with Graves disease. Sequences were derived from peripheral blood mononuclear cells (PBMCs), sampled at new diagnosis, from a patient treated with antithyroid drugs. The rearrangement links TRBV3-1 to TRBJ2-5; TRBD1 matches 8 bases. The CDR3 DNA reads TGTGCCAGCAGCCAAGATACCGGACAGGGCGAGACCCAGTACTTC. Protein: CASSQDTGQGETQYF.